This is a list of T cell receptor beta chains from one sample in a study of vaccination and CD4 T cells after COVID-19. These receptors lack a known antigen. From the PCR reads, TCRdb called clonotypes with MiXCR, one entry per CDR3 protein. The table lists some 4,600 distinct CDR3 sequences, around 50% of them singletons. The sample consisted of CD4+ T cells from blood, cultured in vitro. The receptors here all came from a human donor in good health. Each CDR3 is given with its conserved first and last residue. Clone size is shown for a subset of rows, as once, few, many or a class of expanded clone.

once TRBV19 CASTGAGQILQPQHF
. TRBV21-1 CASSKEVRRSSYEQYF
. TRBV19 CASRYRIGTVNTEAFF
. TRBV20-1 CSARGIQETQYF
. TRBV6-2/TRBV6-3 CASSYRIQAANTEAFF
few TRBV6-5 CASSYEGSYNSPLHF
. TRBV12-3/TRBV12-4 CASRVGPTYGYTF
few TRBV6-1 CASSEGGGLNEQYF
. TRBV7-9 CASSGRGGGASSYEQYF
. TRBV30 CAWSPPSAYEQYF
. TRBV20-1 CSGVQGIPGELFF
. TRBV30 CAWSVIGGRAFF
. TRBV30 CAWNPGRAGEAGELFF
. TRBV2 CASSDPSEGSSYEQYF
. TRBV7-6 CASSPFSITDTQYF
few TRBV21-1 CASSKGVLNYGYTF
. TRBV19 CASSIGGTGAVLRHGYTF
. TRBV7-2 CASSSSGRIGETQYF
. TRBV7-2 CASSSPGYGYTF
few TRBV20-1 CSARFPSDTQYF
once TRBV7-2 CASSLMRDGGEQYF
. TRBV10-1 CASSESWVTGELFF
. TRBV20-1 CSAIQTSGRARSNEQYF
few TRBV19 CASAGHSYNSPLHF
few TRBV6-1 CASSHTSPSGNTIYF
. TRBV20-1 CSARRGQMNTEAFF
. TRBV20-1 CSTASGRAGEQFF
few TRBV19 CAAGADTGNTIYF
. TRBV27 CASSLDQGVGELFF
. TRBV30 CAWSVTTEAFF
few TRBV11-2 CASSSGGGQADTQYF
once TRBV14 CASSEVSRTYGYTF
. TRBV15 CATSRDQSPHYGYTF
. TRBV6-1 CASRSRLAGVTDTQYF
few TRBV7-9 CASSPRGADNSPLHF
few TRBV20-1 CSAMRARGRTEAFF
. TRBV20-1 CSALAPSGERTQPQHF
. TRBV12-3/TRBV12-4 CASSSGDNYGYTF
few TRBV15 CATSRHRVPPEAFF
. TRBV28 CASSRAADTQYF
. TRBV20-1 CSARQGMEQPQHF
. TRBV20-1 CSARAKLGGGLDEDRYF
once TRBV19 CASSITGQLTYEQYF
few TRBV7-9 CASSSGLQGVGRELFF
. TRBV19 CASTGGAISQPQHF
. TRBV21-1 CASSSDERDTQYF
once TRBV28 CASSSSLGAFF
. TRBV29-1 CSVEYGGGNTIYF
few TRBV6-1 CASSELTVYSNQPQHF
few TRBV27 CASTKTGGTEAFF
. TRBV11-3 CASSQGTGEKLFF
. TRBV6-1 CASSENSGRGQFF
. TRBV2 CASRPTGWEQPQHF
. TRBV28 CATKGQGKTRGYTF
. TRBV15 CATTKPGQGIRELFF